These T cell receptor beta chains were read from a single sample in a study of blood T cell repertoires in COVID-19. Profiling relied on immunoSEQ multiplex PCR, and the TCRdb table lists in-frame clones only, not all of them. The sample comprises 200,000 to 300,000 clones, approximately 91% of which are singletons, and 0.83% rests with the top ten. Specimen: peripheral blood. The receptors here all came from a young man with COVID-19, enrolled during active disease. Both conserved end residues are part of each CDR3. D genes are given only for firm matches. Clone sizes are given selectively: once, few, many, or a class where the clone is expanded.

clone_size	v_call	j_call	d_call	cdr3_nt	cdr3_aa
-	TRBV4-1	TRBJ1-2	-	TGCGCCAGCAGCCATGTGGGGCACAGAACTAACTATGGCTACACCTTC	CASSHVGHRTNYGYTF
-	TRBV6-5	TRBJ1-1	TRBD1	TGTGCCAGCAGAACAGGGGCGAACACTGAAGCTTTCTTT	CASRTGANTEAFF
-	TRBV19	TRBJ1-5	TRBD1	TGTGCCAGTAGTAGCGGACAGGGGGCAAATCAGCCCCAGCATTTT	CASSSGQGANQPQHF
-	TRBV9	TRBJ2-1	-	TGTGCCAGCAGTACGGACAGTGCCTACAATGAGCAGTTCTTC	CASSTDSAYNEQFF
-	TRBV6-5	TRBJ2-1	TRBD2	TGTGCCAGCAGTTACGGTCGGGGGGGGTTCAATGAGCAGTTCTTC	CASSYGRGGFNEQFF
-	TRBV10-2	TRBJ2-1	-	TGCGCCAGCAGTGTGGACACCTACAATGAGCAGTTCTTC	CASSVDTYNEQFF
-	TRBV5-1	TRBJ2-3	-	TGCGCCAGCAGCTCGGACAGTCCAGATACGCAGTATTTT	CASSSDSPDTQYF
-	TRBV10-3	TRBJ2-7	-	TGTGCCATCAGTGAGCCCTCGTCCGAGCAGTACTTC	CAISEPSSEQYF
-	TRBV5-4	TRBJ1-2	-	TGTGCCAGCAGCCGATTTTTCCCTGACAGGAACTATGGCTACACCTTC	CASSRFFPDRNYGYTF
-	TRBV6-2/TRBV6-3	TRBJ1-1	-	TGTGCCAGCAGTTTTTCAATGAACACTGAAGCTTTCTTT	CASSFSMNTEAFF
once	TRBV10-3	TRBJ2-5	TRBD2	TGTGCCATCCGGGGGGAGTCGAATGGGACCCAGTACTTC	CAIRGESNGTQYF
-	TRBV5-5	TRBJ2-7	-	TGTGCCAGCAGCTGGGCCACAGGTTCCTACGAGCAGTACTTC	CASSWATGSYEQYF
once	TRBV2	TRBJ1-4	TRBD1	TGTGCCAGCAGTTCCCAGGGGGCGGGAGAAAAACTGTTTTTT	CASSSQGAGEKLFF
-	TRBV12-3/TRBV12-4	TRBJ1-1	-	TGTGCCAGCAGTATCACAGGGGCTTTCTTT	CASSITGAFF
once	TRBV28	TRBJ2-5	-	TGTGCCAGCACCCTGGACAGTAGTCCAGAGACCCAGTACTTC	CASTLDSSPETQYF
-	TRBV27	TRBJ2-7	-	TGTGCCAGCAGTCTACCACCGGGGACTGTTCCCTACGAGCAGTACTTC	CASSLPPGTVPYEQYF
-	TRBV19	TRBJ2-2	TRBD1	TGTGCCAGTAGTCACCGACAGGGGGCGGGCACCGGGGAGCTGTTTTTT	CASSHRQGAGTGELFF
-	TRBV5-1	TRBJ1-6	TRBD1	TGCGCCAGCAGCTCCCCCGGGACAGGACCCCATGGTTCACCCCTCCACTTT	CASSSPGTGPHGSPLHF
-	TRBV27	TRBJ1-5	TRBD1	TGTGCCAGCAGGTCGGGACAGGGGATCTATAGCAATCAGCCCCAGCATTTT	CASRSGQGIYSNQPQHF
-	TRBV3-1/TRBV3-2	TRBJ2-7	-	TGTGCCAGCAGCCAGGGGACTGCTTTCGAGCAGTACTTC	CASSQGTAFEQYF
-	TRBV5-1	TRBJ1-2	TRBD1	TGCGCCAGCAGCGCGACCGGGACAGGGGGCTTGGTTTTTTATGGCTACACCTTC	CASSATGTGGLVFYGYTF
-	TRBV3-1/TRBV3-2	TRBJ1-2	-	TGTGCCAGCAGTCTTCAGAATGGCTACACCTTC	CASSLQNGYTF
-	TRBV3-1/TRBV3-2	TRBJ1-5	-	TGTGCCAGCAGCGCCGGTCGGGAACCAAATCAGCCCCAGCATTTT	CASSAGREPNQPQHF
-	TRBV6-5	TRBJ2-5	TRBD1	TGTGCCAGCAGGAGGGACAGGGGAGAGACCCAGTACTTC	CASRRDRGETQYF
-	TRBV5-1	TRBJ2-2	-	TGCGCCAGCAGCTTCCGGGCGGGGAGTCAAGGGGAGCTGTTTTTT	CASSFRAGSQGELFF
-	TRBV11-2	TRBJ2-3	-	TGTGCCAGCAGCTTAAGCGGATACACAGATACGCAGTATTTT	CASSLSGYTDTQYF
-	TRBV5-4	TRBJ1-6	-	TGTGCCAGCAGCATTCAGGGGATCGCTTCACCCCTCCACTTT	CASSIQGIASPLHF
-	TRBV19	TRBJ2-5	TRBD2	TGTGCCAGTAGTGCACTAGCGGGGGGGCAAGAGACCCAGTACTTC	CASSALAGGQETQYF
-	TRBV2	TRBJ1-6	TRBD1	TGTGCCAGCCAGGACAGGCCTTATTCACCCCTCCACTTT	CASQDRPYSPLHF
-	TRBV29-1	TRBJ2-7	-	TGCAGCGTTGGAAAGGAGCGCGAGCAGTACTTC	CSVGKEREQYF
-	TRBV6-6	TRBJ2-5	TRBD2	TGTGCCAGCAGTTACGGGTCGCGCGGGGGCCAAGAGACCCAGTACTTC	CASSYGSRGGQETQYF
-	TRBV5-3	TRBJ2-7	TRBD2	TGTGCCAGAAGCTCCCCGTCTCGGGGGGGGCTGAACGAGCAGTACTTC	CARSSPSRGGLNEQYF
-	TRBV11-2	TRBJ2-3	TRBD1	TGTGCCAGCAGCTTAGTCGGACAGGGGGCAAAAGATACGCAGTATTTT	CASSLVGQGAKDTQYF
-	TRBV9	TRBJ1-3	TRBD1	TGTGCCAGCGACGACAGGGGAGATGGAAACACCATATATTTT	CASDDRGDGNTIYF
-	TRBV5-1	TRBJ1-3	-	TGCGCCAGCAGCCCGGGAGCGCCTGCTGGAAACACCATATATTTT	CASSPGAPAGNTIYF
-	TRBV2	TRBJ1-6	-	TGTGCCAGCTCTGGACAGACGAATTCACCCCTCCACTTT	CASSGQTNSPLHF
once	TRBV27	TRBJ2-1	-	TGTGCCAGCAGTTCGGTGGATGAGCAGTTCTTC	CASSSVDEQFF